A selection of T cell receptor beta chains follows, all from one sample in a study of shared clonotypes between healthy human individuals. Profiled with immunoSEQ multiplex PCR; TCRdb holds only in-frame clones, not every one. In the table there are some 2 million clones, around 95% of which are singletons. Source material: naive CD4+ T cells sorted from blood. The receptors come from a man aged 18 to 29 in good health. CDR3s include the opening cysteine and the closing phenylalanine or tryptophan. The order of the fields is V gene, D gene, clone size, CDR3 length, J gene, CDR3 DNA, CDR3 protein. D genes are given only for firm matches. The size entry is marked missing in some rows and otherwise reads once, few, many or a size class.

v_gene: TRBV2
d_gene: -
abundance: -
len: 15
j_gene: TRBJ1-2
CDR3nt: TGTGCCAGCAGTGAGGAGAAGGGGTCAAACTATGGCTACACCTTC
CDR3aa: CASSEEKGSNYGYTF

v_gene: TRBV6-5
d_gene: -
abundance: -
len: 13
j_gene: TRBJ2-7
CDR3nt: TGTGCCAGCAGTTACTCGTGGGGCGTCGAGCAGTACTTC
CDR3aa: CASSYSWGVEQYF

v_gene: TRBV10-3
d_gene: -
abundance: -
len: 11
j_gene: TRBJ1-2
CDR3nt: TGTGCCATCAGTGGAGGGTTGGGCTACACCTTC
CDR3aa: CAISGGLGYTF

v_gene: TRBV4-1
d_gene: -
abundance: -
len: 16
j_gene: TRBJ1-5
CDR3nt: TGCGCCAGCAGCCAAGAGGGCACTAATAGCAATCAGCCCCAGCATTTT
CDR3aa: CASSQEGTNSNQPQHF

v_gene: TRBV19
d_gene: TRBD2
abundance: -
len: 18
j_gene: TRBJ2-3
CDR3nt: TGTGCCAGTAGTATGGGCGCCTCTCGGCTAGCGGGGCAAGATACGCAGTATTTT
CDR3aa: CASSMGASRLAGQDTQYF

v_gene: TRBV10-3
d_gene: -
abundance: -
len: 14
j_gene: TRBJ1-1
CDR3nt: TGTGCCACCCAGACAGAGACAATGAACACTGAAGCTTTCTTT
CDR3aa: CATQTETMNTEAFF

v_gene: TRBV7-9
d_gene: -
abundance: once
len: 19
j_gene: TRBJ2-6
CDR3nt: TGTGCCAGCAGCTTAGGCAGTTTGAGGGCCCCCTCTGGGGCCAACGTCCTGACTTTC
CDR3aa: CASSLGSLRAPSGANVLTF

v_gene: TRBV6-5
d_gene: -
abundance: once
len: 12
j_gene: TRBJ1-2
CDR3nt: TGTGCCAGCAGGTCACAGGGTTCTGGCTACACCTTC
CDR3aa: CASRSQGSGYTF

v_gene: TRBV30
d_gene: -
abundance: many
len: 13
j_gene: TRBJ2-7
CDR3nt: TGTGCCTGGAGTGTGGGAGTGAACTACGAGCAGTACTTC
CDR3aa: CAWSVGVNYEQYF

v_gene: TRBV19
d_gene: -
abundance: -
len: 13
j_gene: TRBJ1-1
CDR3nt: TGTGCCAGTACCAGGACAGAGAACACTGAAGCTTTCTTT
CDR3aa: CASTRTENTEAFF

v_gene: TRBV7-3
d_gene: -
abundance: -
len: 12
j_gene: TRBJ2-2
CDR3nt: TGTGCCAGCAGCCCGGGACCCGGGGAGCTGTTTTTT
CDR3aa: CASSPGPGELFF

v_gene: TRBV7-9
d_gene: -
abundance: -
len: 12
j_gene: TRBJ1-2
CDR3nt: TGTGCCAGCAGCTTTCCCTCGGAAGGCTACACCTTC
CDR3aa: CASSFPSEGYTF

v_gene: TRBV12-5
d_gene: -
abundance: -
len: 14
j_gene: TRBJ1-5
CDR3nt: TGTGCTAGTGGTTTGTCGGGGGGCAATCAGCCCCAGCATTTT
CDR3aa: CASGLSGGNQPQHF

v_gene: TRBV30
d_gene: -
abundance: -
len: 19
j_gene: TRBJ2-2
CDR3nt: TGTGCCTGGCATAACGGGACAGGGTATAGCGGGAGGAGCACCGGGGAGCTGTTTTTT
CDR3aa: CAWHNGTGYSGRSTGELFF

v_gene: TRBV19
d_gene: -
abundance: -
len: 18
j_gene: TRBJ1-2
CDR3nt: TGTGCCAGTAGGTTCGGGACTTCAGCGCCGATAGCTAACTATGGCTACACCTTC
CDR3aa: CASRFGTSAPIANYGYTF

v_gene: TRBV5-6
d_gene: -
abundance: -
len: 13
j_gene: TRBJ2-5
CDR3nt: TGTGCCAGCACCATCCTCCCGGGCGGGACCCAGTACTTC
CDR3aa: CASTILPGGTQYF

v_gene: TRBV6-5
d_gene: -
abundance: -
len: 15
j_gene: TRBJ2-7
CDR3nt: TGTGCCAGCAGCCTTGGACCCCCCGTTGACTACGAGCAGTACTTC
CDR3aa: CASSLGPPVDYEQYF

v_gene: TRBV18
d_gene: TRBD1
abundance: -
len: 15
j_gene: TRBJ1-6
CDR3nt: TGTGCCAGCTCACCCGGGACAGGCGAAAATTCACCCCTCCACTTT
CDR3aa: CASSPGTGENSPLHF

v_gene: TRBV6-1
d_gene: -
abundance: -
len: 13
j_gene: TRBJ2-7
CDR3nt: TGTGCCAGCAGTGATCCTCCCCCCTACGAGCAGTACTTC
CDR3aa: CASSDPPPYEQYF

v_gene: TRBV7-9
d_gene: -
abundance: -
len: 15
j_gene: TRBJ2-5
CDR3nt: TGTGCCAGCAGCTTAGCGCGGTCAGTCCAAGAGACCCAGTACTTC
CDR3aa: CASSLARSVQETQYF

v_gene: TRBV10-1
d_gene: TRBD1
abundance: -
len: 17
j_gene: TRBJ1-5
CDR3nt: TGCGCCAGCAGTGACCCCGGGACAGGGGACTCGATGTTGCCCCAGCATTTT
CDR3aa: CASSDPGTGDSMLPQHF

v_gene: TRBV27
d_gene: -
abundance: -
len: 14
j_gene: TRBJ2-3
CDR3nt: TGTGCCAGCAGTATGAGCGGTCGGGGGGATACGCAGTATTTT
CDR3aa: CASSMSGRGDTQYF

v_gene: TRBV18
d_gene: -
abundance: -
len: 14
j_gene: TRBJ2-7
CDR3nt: TGTGCCAGCTCACCGCGGGACAGATCCTACGAGCAGTACTTC
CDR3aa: CASSPRDRSYEQYF

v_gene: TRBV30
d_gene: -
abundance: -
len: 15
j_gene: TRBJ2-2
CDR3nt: TGTGCCTGGGGTTTCCGGAGGTCTCTCCCCGGGGAGCTGTTTTTT
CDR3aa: CAWGFRRSLPGELFF

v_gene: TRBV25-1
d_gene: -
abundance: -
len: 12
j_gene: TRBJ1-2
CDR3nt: TGTGCCAGCAGTTCTACGGGATATGGCTACACCTTC
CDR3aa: CASSSTGYGYTF

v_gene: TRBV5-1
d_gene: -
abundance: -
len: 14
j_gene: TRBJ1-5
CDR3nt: TGCGCCAGCAGCCCGGGACAAAGCAATCAGCCCCAGCATTTT
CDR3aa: CASSPGQSNQPQHF

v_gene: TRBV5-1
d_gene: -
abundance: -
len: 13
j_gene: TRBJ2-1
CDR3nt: TGCGCCAGCAGCGCCGACACTTACAATGAGCAGTTCTTC
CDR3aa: CASSADTYNEQFF

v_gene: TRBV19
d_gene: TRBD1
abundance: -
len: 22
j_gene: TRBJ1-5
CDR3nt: TGTGCCAGTAGTAGAGGACAGGGTTGGCTTCTCGACCAGGGCGGGAGCAATCAGCCCCAGCATTTT
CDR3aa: CASSRGQGWLLDQGGSNQPQHF

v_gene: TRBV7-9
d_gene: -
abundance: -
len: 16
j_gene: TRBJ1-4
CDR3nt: TGTGCCAGCAGCTTAGGTTCAACAGGCGGGTATGAAAAACTGTTTTTT
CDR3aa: CASSLGSTGGYEKLFF

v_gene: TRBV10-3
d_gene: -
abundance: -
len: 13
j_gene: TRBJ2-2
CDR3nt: TGTGCCATCAGTGATGGGGTAACCGGGGAGCTGTTTTTT
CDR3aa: CAISDGVTGELFF

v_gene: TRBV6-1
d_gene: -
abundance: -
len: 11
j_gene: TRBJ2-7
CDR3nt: TGTGCCAGCAGAATTGGGGTTAAGCAGTACTTC
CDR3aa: CASRIGVKQYF

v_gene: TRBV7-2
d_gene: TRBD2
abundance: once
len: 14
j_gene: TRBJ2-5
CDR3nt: TGTGCCAGCAGCTTTCAGCGGGGCCAAGAGACCCAGTACTTC
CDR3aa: CASSFQRGQETQYF

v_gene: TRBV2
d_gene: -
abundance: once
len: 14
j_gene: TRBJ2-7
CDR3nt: TGTGCCAGCAGTGAATCGGGACACAATTACGAGCAGTACTTC
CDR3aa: CASSESGHNYEQYF

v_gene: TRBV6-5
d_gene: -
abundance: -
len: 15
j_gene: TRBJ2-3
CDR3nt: TGTGCCAGCAGTTATGTAGCGGAGGGAATTTATACGCAGTATTTT
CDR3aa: CASSYVAEGIYTQYF

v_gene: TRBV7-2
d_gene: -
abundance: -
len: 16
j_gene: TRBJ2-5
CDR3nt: TGTGCCAGCAGCTACGTCAGCGGGACAGGTCAAGAGACCCAGTACTTC
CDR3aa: CASSYVSGTGQETQYF

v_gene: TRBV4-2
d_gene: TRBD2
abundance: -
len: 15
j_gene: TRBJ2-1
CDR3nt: TGTGCCAGCAGCCAAAGCAGCGGGACTGGCAATGAGCAGTTCTTC
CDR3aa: CASSQSSGTGNEQFF

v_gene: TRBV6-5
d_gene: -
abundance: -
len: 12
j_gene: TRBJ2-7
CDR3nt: TGTGCCAGCAGTTACTCGCGGAACGAGCAGTACTTC
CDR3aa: CASSYSRNEQYF

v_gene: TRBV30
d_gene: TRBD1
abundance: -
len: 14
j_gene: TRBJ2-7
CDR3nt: TGTGCCTGGAGGATACAGGGGGCCACGCCCGAGCAGTACTTC
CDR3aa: CAWRIQGATPEQYF

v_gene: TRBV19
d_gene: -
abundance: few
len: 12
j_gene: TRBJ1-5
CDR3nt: TGTGCCAGTAGGGGCACCAATCAGCCCCAGCATTTT
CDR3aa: CASRGTNQPQHF

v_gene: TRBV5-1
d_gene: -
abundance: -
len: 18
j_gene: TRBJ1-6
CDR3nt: TGCGCCAGCAGCTTGGGGCTTGGTGGGAGGGAGTTTAATTCACCCCTCCACTTT
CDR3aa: CASSLGLGGREFNSPLHF

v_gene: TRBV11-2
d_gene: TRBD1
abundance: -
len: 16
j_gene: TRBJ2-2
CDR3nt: TGTGCCAGCAGCTTACTGATGGACAGGGACACCGGGGAGCTGTTTTTT
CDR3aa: CASSLLMDRDTGELFF

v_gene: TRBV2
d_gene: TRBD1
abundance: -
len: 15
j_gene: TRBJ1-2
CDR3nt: TGTGCCAGCAGTGAATTACCGGGCAGGGGGGAAGGCTACACCTTC
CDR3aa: CASSELPGRGEGYTF

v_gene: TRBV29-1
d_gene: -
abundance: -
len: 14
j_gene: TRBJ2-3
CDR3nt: TGCAGCGTTGAACTAGCGTGGAGCACAGATACGCAGTATTTT
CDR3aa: CSVELAWSTDTQYF

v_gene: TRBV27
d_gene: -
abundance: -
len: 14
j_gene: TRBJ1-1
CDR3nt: TGTGCCAGCAGTCGGGCGGGTCTAAACACTGAAGCTTTCTTT
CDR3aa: CASSRAGLNTEAFF

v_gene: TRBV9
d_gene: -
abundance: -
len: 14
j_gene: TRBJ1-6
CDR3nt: TGTGCCAGCAGCGGACAGACCCATAATTCACCCCTCCACTTT
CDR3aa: CASSGQTHNSPLHF

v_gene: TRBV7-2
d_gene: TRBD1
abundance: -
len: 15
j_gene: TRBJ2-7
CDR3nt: TGTGCCAGCAGTCGACGACCGGACAGGGGGTACGAGCAGTACTTC
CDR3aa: CASSRRPDRGYEQYF

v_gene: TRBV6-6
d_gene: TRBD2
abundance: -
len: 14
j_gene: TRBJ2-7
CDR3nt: TGTGCCAGCAGTGGGACTAGCGGGGACTACGAGCAGTACTTC
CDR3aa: CASSGTSGDYEQYF

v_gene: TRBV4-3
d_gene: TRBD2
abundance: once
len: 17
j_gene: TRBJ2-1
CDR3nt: TGCGCCAGCAGCCAAGGGGCTAGCGGTAATATCCTAAATGAGCAGTTCTTC
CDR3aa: CASSQGASGNILNEQFF